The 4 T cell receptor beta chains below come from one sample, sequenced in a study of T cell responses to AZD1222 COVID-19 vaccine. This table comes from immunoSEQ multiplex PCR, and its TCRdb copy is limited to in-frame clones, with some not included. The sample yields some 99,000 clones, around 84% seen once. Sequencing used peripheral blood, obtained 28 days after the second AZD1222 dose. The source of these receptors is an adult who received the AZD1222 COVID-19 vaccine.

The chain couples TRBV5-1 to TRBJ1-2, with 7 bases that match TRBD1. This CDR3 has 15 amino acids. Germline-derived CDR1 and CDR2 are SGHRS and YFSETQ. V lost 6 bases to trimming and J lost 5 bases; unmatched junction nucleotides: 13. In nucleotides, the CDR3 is TGCGCCAGCACTGTAGGGACCGACAGGGCGTATGGCTACACCTTC. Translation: CASTVGTDRAYGYTF.

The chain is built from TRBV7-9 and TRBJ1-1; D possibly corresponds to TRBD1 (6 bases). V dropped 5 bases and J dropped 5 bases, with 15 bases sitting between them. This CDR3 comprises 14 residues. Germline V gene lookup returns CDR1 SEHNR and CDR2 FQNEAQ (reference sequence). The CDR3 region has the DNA TGTGCCAGCAGCAAAGAGGGGGATAAGACTGAAGCTTTCTTT. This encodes CASSKEGDKTEAFF.

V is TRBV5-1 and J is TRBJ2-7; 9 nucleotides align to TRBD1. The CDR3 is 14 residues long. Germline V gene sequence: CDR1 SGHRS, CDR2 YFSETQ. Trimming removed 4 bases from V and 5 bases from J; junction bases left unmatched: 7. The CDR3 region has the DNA TGCGCCAGCAGCAAACGGGACAGGGCCCACGAGCAGTACTTC. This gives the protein CASSKRDRAHEQYF.

CDR3 region: CASSVGASPLHF. CDR3 DNA: TGTGCCAGCAGTGTTGGGGCGTCACCCCTCCACTTT. This chain joins TRBV2 and TRBJ1-6; D may be TRBD1 (5 bases). Trimming left V 4 bases short and J 10 bases short, with 8 bases between. Germline lookup yields CDR1 SNHLY and CDR2 FYNNEI. There are 12 residues in the CDR3.